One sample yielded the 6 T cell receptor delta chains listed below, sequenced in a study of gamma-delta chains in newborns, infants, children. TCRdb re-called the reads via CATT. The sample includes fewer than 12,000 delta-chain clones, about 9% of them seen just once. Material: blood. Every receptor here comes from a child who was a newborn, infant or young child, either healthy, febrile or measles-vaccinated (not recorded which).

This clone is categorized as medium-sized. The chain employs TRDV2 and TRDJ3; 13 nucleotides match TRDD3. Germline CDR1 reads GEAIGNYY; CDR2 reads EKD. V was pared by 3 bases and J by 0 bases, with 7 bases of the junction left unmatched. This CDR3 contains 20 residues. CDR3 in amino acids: CACDLTTGGYDSWDTRQMFF. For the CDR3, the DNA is TGTGCCTGTGACTTAACGACTGGGGGATACGACTCCTGGGACACCCGACAGATGTTTTTC.

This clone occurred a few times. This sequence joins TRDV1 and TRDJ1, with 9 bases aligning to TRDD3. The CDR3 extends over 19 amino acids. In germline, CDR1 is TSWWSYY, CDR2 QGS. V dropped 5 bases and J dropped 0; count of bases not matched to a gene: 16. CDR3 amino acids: CALGSNSLLGDRYTDKLIF. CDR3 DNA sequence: TGTGCTCTTGGGTCTAACTCGCTACTGGGGGACCGGTACACCGATAAACTCATCTTT.

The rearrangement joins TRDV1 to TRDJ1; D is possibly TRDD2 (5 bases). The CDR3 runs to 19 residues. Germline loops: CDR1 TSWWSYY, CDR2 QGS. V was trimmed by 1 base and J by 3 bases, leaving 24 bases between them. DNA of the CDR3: TGTGCTCTTGGGGAACCGCAAGGCCTTCTTATGAAGGTGGCCGATAAACTCATCTTT. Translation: CALGEPQGLLMKVADKLIF.

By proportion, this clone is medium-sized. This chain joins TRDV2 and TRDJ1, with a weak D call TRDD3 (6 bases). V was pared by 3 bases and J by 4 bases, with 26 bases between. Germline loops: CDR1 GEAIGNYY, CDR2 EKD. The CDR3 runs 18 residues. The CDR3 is CACDAVQSAGGRDDKLIF. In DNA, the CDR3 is TGTGCCTGTGACGCCGTGCAGTCTGCCGGGGGAAGGGACGATAAACTCATCTTT.

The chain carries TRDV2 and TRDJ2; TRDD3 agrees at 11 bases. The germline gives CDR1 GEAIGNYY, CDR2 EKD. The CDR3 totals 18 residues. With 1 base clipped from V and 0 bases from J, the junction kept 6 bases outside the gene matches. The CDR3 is CACDTVLGDRALTAQLFF. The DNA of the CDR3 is TGTGCCTGTGACACTGTACTGGGGGATAGAGCTTTGACAGCACAACTCTTCTTT.

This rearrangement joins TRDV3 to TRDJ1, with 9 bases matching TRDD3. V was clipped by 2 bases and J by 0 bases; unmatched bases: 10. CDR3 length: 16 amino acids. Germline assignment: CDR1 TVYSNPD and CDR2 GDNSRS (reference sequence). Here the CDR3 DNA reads TGTGCCTTTGCCGTACTGGGGGACAAGTACACCGATAAACTCATCTTT. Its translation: CAFAVLGDKYTDKLIF. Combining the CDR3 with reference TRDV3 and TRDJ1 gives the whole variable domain CDKVTQSSPDQTVASGSEVVLLCTYDTVYSNPDLFWYRIRPDYSFQFVFYGDNSRSEGADFTQGRFSVKHILTQKAFHLVISPVRTEDSATYYCAFAVLGDKYTDKLIFGKGTRVTVEP.